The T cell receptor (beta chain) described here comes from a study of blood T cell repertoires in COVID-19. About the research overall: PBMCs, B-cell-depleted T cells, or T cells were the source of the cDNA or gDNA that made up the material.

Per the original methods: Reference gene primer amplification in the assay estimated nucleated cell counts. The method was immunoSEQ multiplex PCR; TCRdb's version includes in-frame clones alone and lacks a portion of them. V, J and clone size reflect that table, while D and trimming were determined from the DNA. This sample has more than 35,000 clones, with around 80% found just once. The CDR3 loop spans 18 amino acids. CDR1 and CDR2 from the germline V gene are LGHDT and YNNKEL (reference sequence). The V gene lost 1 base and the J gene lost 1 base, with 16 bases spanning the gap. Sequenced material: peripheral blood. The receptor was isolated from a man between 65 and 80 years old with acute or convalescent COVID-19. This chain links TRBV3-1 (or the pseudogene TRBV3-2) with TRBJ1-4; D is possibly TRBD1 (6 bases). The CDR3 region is CASSQVLLQGKTNEKLFF. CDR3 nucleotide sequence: TGTGCCAGCAGCCAAGTATTACTGCAGGGGAAAACTAATGAAAAACTGTTTTTT.